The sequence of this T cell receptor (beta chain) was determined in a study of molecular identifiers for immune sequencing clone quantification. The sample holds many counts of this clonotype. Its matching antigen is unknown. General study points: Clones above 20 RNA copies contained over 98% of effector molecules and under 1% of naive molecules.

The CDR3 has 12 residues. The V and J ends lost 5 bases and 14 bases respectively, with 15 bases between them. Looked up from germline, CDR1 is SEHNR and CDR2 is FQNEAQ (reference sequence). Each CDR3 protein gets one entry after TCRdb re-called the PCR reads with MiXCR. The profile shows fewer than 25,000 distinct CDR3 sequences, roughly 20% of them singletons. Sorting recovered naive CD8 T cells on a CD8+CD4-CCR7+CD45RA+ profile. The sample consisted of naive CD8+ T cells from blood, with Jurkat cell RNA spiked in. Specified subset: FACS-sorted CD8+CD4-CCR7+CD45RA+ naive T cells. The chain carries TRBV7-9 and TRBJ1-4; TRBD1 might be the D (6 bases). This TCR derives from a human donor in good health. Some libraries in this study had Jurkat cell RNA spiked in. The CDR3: CASSPPDRILFF. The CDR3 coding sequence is TGTGCCAGCAGCCCCCCCGACAGGATTCTGTTTTTT.